The 15 T cell receptor beta chains in this list originate from one sample, sequenced in a study of cytomegalovirus exposure and HLA in healthy donors. The protocol was immunoSEQ multiplex PCR, while the TCRdb copy is restricted to in-frame clones and leaves out a portion. The repertoire includes roughly 67,000 clones, around 90% of them detected once, and approximately 3.4% sits in the top ten. The specimen sequenced was PBMCs. Receptors originate from a man aged 18 to 29 in good health and CMV-seronegative.

The J gene is TRBJ1-3, the V gene TRBV2, with D unclear. This CDR3 is built from 17 residues. Trimming took 6 bases from V and 2 from J, leaving 20 bases between them. CDR1 and CDR2 (germline): SNHLY, FYNNEI. The CDR3 protein is CASSAPTGVGAGNTIYF. The CDR3 DNA sequence: TGTGCCAGCAGCGCACCAACGGGAGTAGGTGCTGGAAACACCATATATTTT.

The chain has TRBV5-6 and TRBJ1-1, with TRBD1 matching over 9 bases. Germline-derived CDR1 and CDR2 are SGHDT and YYEEEE. The J segment lost 6 bases and the V segment lost 2 bases, leaving 11 bases of the junction unmatched. The CDR3 consists of 16 residues. The CDR3 DNA is TGTGCCAGCAGCTTTACCGGGACAGGGTACCTAGCTGAAGCTTTCTTT. Its translation is CASSFTGTGYLAEAFF.

The CDR3 DNA follows: TGTGCCTGGAGTTCGGACAGGGGGCTCTACGAGCAGTACTTC. Amino acids: CAWSSDRGLYEQYF. The chain employs TRBV30 and TRBJ2-7, with 11 bases lining up with TRBD1. CDR3 size: 14 residues. After removal of 2 bases from V and 3 bases from J, the junction contained 3 bases not matched to a gene. CDR1 and CDR2 (germline): GTSNPN, SVGIG (reference sequence).

This chain joins TRBV7-2 and TRBJ2-1; D is possibly TRBD1 (6 bases). With 6 bases removed from V and 5 bases from J, the gap between germline ends came to 11 bases. The CDR3 has 13 residues. Germline loops: CDR1 SGHTA, CDR2 FQGNSA. The CDR3 DNA follows: TGTGCCAGCAGGAGAGCAGGGGACAATGAGCAGTTCTTC. Amino acid sequence: CASRRAGDNEQFF.

A remark on this clone: The same CDR3 can be traced to other DNA sequences in this sample. V gene TRBV15 combines with J gene TRBJ2-7; D gene unclear. CDR3 length equals 13 residues. From germline, CDR1 is LNHNV and CDR2 YYDKDF (reference sequence). The V end was cut by 5 bases, the J end by 2 bases, with 10 bases between. CDR3 region: CATSPGTTYEQYF. Here the CDR3 DNA reads TGTGCCACCAGCCCCGGAACTACCTACGAGCAGTACTTC. Full variable domain (remainder filled in from reference TRBV15 and TRBJ2-7): DAMVIQNPRYQVTQFGKPVTLSCSQTLNHNVMYWYQQKSSQAPKLLFHYYDKDFNNEADTPDNFQSRRPNTSFCFLDIRSPGLGDTAMYLCATSPGTTYEQYFGPGTRLTVT.

The gene calls are TRBV2 and TRBJ2-4; 14 bases agree with TRBD2. Trimming removed 5 bases from V and 6 bases from J; junction bases left unmatched: 6. Germline-derived CDR1 and CDR2 are SNHLY and FYNNEI. The CDR3 runs to 16 residues. CDR3 residues: CASSPRTSGGTNIQYF. In DNA form, the CDR3 reads TGTGCCAGCAGTCCCCGGACTAGCGGGGGGACAAACATTCAGTACTTC.

The CDR3: CASRGEAGEGQTQYF. The CDR3 DNA sequence: TGTGCCAGCAGAGGGGAAGCGGGAGAGGGTCAGACCCAGTACTTC. The chain links TRBV2 to TRBJ2-5, with 8 bases matching TRBD2. Germline V gene lookup returns CDR1 SNHLY and CDR2 FYNNEI. This CDR3 comprises 15 residues. The trim removed 6 bases at V and 6 bases at J, leaving 12 bases unmatched. The full variable domain, rest sourced from reference TRBV2 and TRBJ2-5, is EPEVTQTPSHQVTQMGQEVILRCVPISNHLYFYWYRQILGQKVEFLVSFYNNEISEKSEIFDDQFSVERPDGSNFTLKIRSTKLEDSAMYFCASRGEAGEGQTQYFGPGTRLLVL.

The chain has TRBV29-1 and TRBJ2-2; 11 nucleotides align to TRBD1. This CDR3 is built from 14 residues. Trimming took 5 bases from V and 7 from J; bases not matched to a gene: 6. Germline-derived CDR1 and CDR2 are SQVTM and ANQGSEA. CDR3 coding DNA: TGCAGCGTTAGGACAGGGGGCGCAGGCGGGGAGCTGTTTTTT. This translates into CSVRTGGAGGELFF.

The chain is built from TRBV4-3 and TRBJ2-6; D unresolved. The CDR3 loop spans 16 amino acids. V lost 0 bases and J lost 0, with 6 bases in between. Germline V gene data show CDR1 as LGHNA and CDR2 as YSLEER. CDR3 nucleotides: TGCGCCAGCAGCCAAGAACCCGGCTCTGGGGCCAACGTCCTGACTTTC. Translation gives CASSQEPGSGANVLTF.

The V and J genes are TRBV7-6 and TRBJ2-3; 11 bases map to TRBD1. This CDR3 has 16 residues. The germline gives CDR1 SGHVS, CDR2 FNYEAQ. After removal of 2 bases from V and 3 bases from J, the junction contained 4 bases not matched to a gene. CDR3 bases: TGTGCCAGCAGCTTATGGACAGGGGGCGCGACAGATACGCAGTATTTT. This gives the protein CASSLWTGGATDTQYF.

CDR3 residues: CASQTGVNQPQHF. As DNA, the CDR3 is TGTGCCTCCCAAACGGGGGTGAATCAGCCCCAGCATTTT. The chain couples TRBV2 to TRBJ1-5; a possible D gene is TRBD1 (5 bases). Germline CDR1 reads SNHLY; CDR2 reads FYNNEI. The length of the CDR3 is 13 residues. Trimming stripped 11 bases from V and 4 bases from J, with 15 bases between.

The V call is TRBV28, the J call TRBJ1-1; tentative D call: TRBD1 (5 bases). V dropped 3 bases and J dropped 4 bases, with 12 bases sitting between them. This CDR3 is built from 14 residues. From germline, CDR1 is MDHEN and CDR2 SYDVKM. CDR3 bases: TGTGCCAGCAGTTTGCAGGGCGGCTCCACTGAAGCTTTCTTT. This gives the protein CASSLQGGSTEAFF.

This chain joins TRBV27 and TRBJ2-1; 9 bases match TRBD2. Germline CDR1 MNHEY, CDR2 SMNVEV (reference sequence). This CDR3 has 22 residues. With V trimmed by 5 bases and J by 0 bases, 23 bases remained unmatched. The CDR3 loop reads CASSLRPPPGWASGNSYNEQFF. DNA of the CDR3: TGTGCCAGCAGTCTCCGCCCCCCCCCTGGGTGGGCTAGCGGGAACTCCTACAATGAGCAGTTCTTC.

The V call is TRBV5-6, the J call TRBJ1-1; D uncertain. Per the germline V gene, CDR1 is SGHDT and CDR2 is YYEEEE. CDR3 size: 12 residues. Trimming took off 4 bases at V and 5 bases at J, with 9 bases between the two ends. The CDR3 DNA sequence: TGTGCCAGCAGCGTAATCGGGACTGAAGCTTTCTTT. It yields the protein CASSVIGTEAFF.

The chain recombines TRBV6-4 with TRBJ1-1, with D unresolved. Germline V gives CDR1 MRHNA, CDR2 SNTAGT. This CDR3 has 13 residues. Deletions cut 5 bases from V and 1 base from J, with 8 bases between. CDR3 bases: TGTGCCAGCAGTTTTGCCAGGAACACTGAAGCTTTCTTT. It encodes CASSFARNTEAFF.